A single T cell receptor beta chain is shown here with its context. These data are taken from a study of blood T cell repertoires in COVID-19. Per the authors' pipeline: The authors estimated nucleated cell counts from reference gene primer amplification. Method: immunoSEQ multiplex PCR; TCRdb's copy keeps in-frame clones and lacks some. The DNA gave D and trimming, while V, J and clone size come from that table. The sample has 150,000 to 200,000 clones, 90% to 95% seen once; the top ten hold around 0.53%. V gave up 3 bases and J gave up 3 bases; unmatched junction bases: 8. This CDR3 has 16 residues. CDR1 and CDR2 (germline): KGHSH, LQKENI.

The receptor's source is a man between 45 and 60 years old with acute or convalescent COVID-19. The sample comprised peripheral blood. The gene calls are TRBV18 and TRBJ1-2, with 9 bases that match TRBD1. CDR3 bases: TGTGCCAGCTCACCCCAAAGGACAGGGGAGGACTATGGCTACACCTTC. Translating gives CASSPQRTGEDYGYTF.